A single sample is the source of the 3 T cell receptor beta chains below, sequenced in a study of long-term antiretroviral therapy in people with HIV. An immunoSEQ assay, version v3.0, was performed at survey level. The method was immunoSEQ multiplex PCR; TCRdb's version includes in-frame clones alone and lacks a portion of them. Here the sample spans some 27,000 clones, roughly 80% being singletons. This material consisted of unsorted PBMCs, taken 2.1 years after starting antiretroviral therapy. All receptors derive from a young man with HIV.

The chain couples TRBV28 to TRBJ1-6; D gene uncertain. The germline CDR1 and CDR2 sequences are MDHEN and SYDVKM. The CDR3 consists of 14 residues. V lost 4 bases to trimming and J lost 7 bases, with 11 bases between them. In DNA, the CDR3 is TGTGCCAGCAGTTCCATCCTAGGCAATTCACCCCTCCACTTT. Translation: CASSSILGNSPLHF. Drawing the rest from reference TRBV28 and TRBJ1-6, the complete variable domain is DVKVTQSSRYLVKRTGEKVFLECVQDMDHENMFWYRQDPGLGLRLIYFSYDVKMKEKGDIPEGYSVSREKKERFSLILESASTNQTSMYLCASSSILGNSPLHFGNGTRLTVT.

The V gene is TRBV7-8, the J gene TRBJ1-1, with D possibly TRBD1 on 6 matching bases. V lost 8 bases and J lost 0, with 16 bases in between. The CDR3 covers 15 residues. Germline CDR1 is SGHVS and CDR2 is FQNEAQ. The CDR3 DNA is TGTGCCAGCTGCTGGGGGGCAACCATGAACACTGAAGCTTTCTTT. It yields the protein CASCWGATMNTEAFF.

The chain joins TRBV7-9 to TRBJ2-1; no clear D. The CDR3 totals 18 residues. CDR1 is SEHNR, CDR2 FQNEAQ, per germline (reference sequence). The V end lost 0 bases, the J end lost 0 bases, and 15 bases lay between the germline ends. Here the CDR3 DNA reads TGTGCCAGCAGCTTAGCTGCCCCCTTTGGACCCTCCTACAATGAGCAGTTCTTC. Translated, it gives CASSLAAPFGPSYNEQFF.